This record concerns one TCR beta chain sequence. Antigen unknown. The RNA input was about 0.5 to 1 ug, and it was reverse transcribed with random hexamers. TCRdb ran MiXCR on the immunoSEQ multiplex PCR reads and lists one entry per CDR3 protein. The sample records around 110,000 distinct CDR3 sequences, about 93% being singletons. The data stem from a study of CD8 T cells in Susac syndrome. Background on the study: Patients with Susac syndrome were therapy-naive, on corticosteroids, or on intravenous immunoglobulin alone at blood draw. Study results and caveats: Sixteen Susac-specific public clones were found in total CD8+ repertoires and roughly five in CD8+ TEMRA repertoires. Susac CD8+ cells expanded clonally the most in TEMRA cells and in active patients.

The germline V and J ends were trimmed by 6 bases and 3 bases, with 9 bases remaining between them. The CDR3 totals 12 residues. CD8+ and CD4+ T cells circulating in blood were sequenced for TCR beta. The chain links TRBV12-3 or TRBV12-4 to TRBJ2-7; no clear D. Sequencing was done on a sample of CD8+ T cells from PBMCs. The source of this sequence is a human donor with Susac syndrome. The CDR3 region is CASSRQDYEQYF. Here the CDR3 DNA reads TGTGCCAGCAGCCGACAAGACTACGAGCAGTACTTC.